The present TCR beta chain was sequenced within a study of early T cells in non-severe SARS-CoV-2 infection. This clonotype was counted between two and nine times. V lost 0 bases and J lost 4, with 18 bases in between. This CDR3 has 17 amino acids. The germline V gene encodes CDR1 LGHNA and CDR2 YSLEER. Each single cDNA molecule received a unique molecular identifier. Via MiXCR, TCRdb re-called the 5' RACE reads, giving one row per CDR3 protein. The repertoire holds approximately 38,000 distinct CDR3 sequences, with over 3.5% as singletons. The rearrangement uses TRBV4-3 and TRBJ1-2, with D possibly being TRBD1 (6 bases). Material: whole blood. This receptor was identified in an adult who was a healthcare worker with PCR-confirmed SARS-CoV-2 infection or an uninfected control (not recorded which). The CDR3 spells CASSQEPGYRDIYGYTF. The CDR3 DNA sequence: TGCGCCAGCAGCCAAGAACCCGGATACAGGGATATCTATGGCTACACCTTC.